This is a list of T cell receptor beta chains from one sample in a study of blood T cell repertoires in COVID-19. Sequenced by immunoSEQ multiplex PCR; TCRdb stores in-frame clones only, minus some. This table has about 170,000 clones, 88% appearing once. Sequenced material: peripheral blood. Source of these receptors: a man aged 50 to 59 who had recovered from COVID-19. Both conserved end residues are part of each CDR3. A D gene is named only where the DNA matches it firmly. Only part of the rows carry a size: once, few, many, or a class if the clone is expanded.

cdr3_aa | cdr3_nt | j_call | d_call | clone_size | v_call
CASSLVLANYGYTF | TGTGCCAGCAGCTTGGTTCTAGCTAACTATGGCTACACCTTC | TRBJ1-2 | . | once | TRBV5-4
CSASDGQAPRNEQFF | TGCAGTGCTAGTGACGGACAGGCCCCGAGGAATGAGCAGTTCTTC | TRBJ2-1 | TRBD1 | once | TRBV20-1
CAWSQGRSGNTIYF | TGTGCCTGGAGCCAGGGCCGCTCTGGAAACACCATATATTTT | TRBJ1-3 | . | . | TRBV30
CASSQGRRDVAFF | TGTGCCAGCAGCCAAGGCCGTAGAGATGTAGCTTTCTTT | TRBJ1-1 | . | . | TRBV3-1/TRBV3-2
CSVLPRGQNGYTF | TGCAGCGTCCTCCCCAGGGGGCAAAATGGCTACACCTTC | TRBJ1-2 | TRBD1 | . | TRBV29-1
CASSYVGSNEKLFF | TGTGCCAGCAGTTACGTCGGGAGCAATGAAAAACTGTTTTTT | TRBJ1-4 | . | . | TRBV6-5
CAISDFRTGGYEQYF | TGTGCCATCAGTGACTTTCGGACAGGGGGCTACGAGCAGTACTTC | TRBJ2-7 | TRBD1 | once | TRBV10-3
CASSLGGLSGMSSYNEQFF | TGTGCCAGCAGCTTAGGTGGTTTGAGCGGGATGAGCTCCTACAATGAGCAGTTCTTC | TRBJ2-1 | TRBD2 | once | TRBV11-2
CASSVDLAGRGGDTQYF | TGTGCCAGCAGCGTAGATCTAGCGGGCAGGGGGGGAGATACGCAGTATTTT | TRBJ2-3 | . | . | TRBV9
CASSYQGEDTQYF | TGTGCCAGTAGTTATCAGGGGGAGGATACGCAGTATTTT | TRBJ2-3 | TRBD1 | . | TRBV19
CASSQNAGVGTEAFF | TGTGCCAGCAGCCAAAATGCCGGGGTCGGGACTGAAGCTTTCTTT | TRBJ1-1 | . | . | TRBV14
CASSRGRTSTETQYF | TGCGCCAGCAGCCGAGGAAGGACTAGCACGGAGACCCAGTACTTC | TRBJ2-5 | TRBD2 | . | TRBV4-3
CASTKRGGTGELFF | TGTGCCAGCACCAAGAGGGGGGGGACCGGGGAGCTGTTTTTT | TRBJ2-2 | . | once | TRBV2
CSGRLAVTDTQYF | TGCAGCGGCAGACTAGCGGTAACAGATACGCAGTATTTT | TRBJ2-3 | TRBD2 | once | TRBV29-1
CASSPRVGALSTDTQYF | TGTGCCAGCAGCCCCAGGGTGGGGGCCCTCAGCACAGATACGCAGTATTTT | TRBJ2-3 | . | once | TRBV11-2
CASSLGTDRGNSPLHF | TGCGCCAGCAGCTTAGGGACGGACAGGGGCAATTCACCCCTCCACTTT | TRBJ1-6 | TRBD1 | . | TRBV5-1
CAWDRDSYNEQFF | TGTGCCTGGGACAGGGATTCCTACAATGAGCAGTTCTTC | TRBJ2-1 | TRBD1 | . | TRBV30
CASSDGDWGETQYF | TGCGCCAGCAGCGACGGGGACTGGGGGGAGACCCAGTACTTC | TRBJ2-5 | . | . | TRBV5-1
CAAKGTGGPNTGELFF | TGTGCCGCGAAAGGGACAGGGGGCCCTAACACCGGGGAGCTGTTTTTT | TRBJ2-2 | TRBD1 | . | TRBV15